This TCR beta chain is from a study of cytomegalovirus exposure and HLA in healthy donors. Overall study context: The same platform was used for the 110 or so validation repertoires as for the roughly 670 first-cohort repertoires, as reported in a later analysis. Study-level results: A classifier reportedly called cytomegalovirus status with high sensitivity and specificity.

Repertoires were generated with immunoSEQ multiplex PCR, while TCRdb's copy carries only in-frame clones and drops some. The table lists about 160,000 clones, 84% of them singletons. CDR1 and CDR2 from the germline V gene are MNHNY and SVGAGI (reference sequence). This CDR3 has 15 residues. Trimming at V came to 2 bases and at J to 4 bases, leaving 6 bases not matched to a gene. About this clone: Its antigen is undetermined.

This clonotype was sampled from a man aged 25-40 years in good health and CMV-seropositive. Material for sequencing was PBMCs. The chain uses TRBV6-6 and TRBJ1-2, with TRBD1 matching 8 bases. In DNA form, the CDR3 reads TGTGCCAGCAGTTACGCGGACAGGGAGAGCTATGGCTACACCTTC. It specifies CASSYADRESYGYTF.